The 18 T cell receptor beta chains below come from one sample, sequenced in a study of T cells in Graves' hyperthyroidism and ophthalmopathy. The TCR beta CDR3 regions underwent amplification using RNA transcripts as the source. When the TCR CDR3 underwent first-round RT-PCR, the HTBI primer set was used. One entry per CDR3 protein results from TCRdb running MiXCR on the multiplex PCR reads. The sample includes around 350,000 distinct CDR3 sequences, 14% of them seen just once. The material sequenced was blood. The source is a woman under 40 with Graves' ophthalmopathy.

This clonotype was picked up many times. V and J are TRBV15 and TRBJ2-7, with D perhaps TRBD1 or TRBD2 (6 bases each). This CDR3 has 14 residues. Germline CDR1 and CDR2: LNHNV and YYDKDF (reference sequence). V lost 4 bases to trimming and J lost 6 bases, with 16 bases between them. Here the CDR3 DNA reads TGTGCCACCAGCAAGTCGGGGGCGACTCTCGAGCAGTACTTC. Encoded protein: CATSKSGATLEQYF.

This clonotype occurred many times. The genes are TRBV3-1 and TRBJ1-1; TRBD1 agrees at 8 bases. This CDR3 region has 16 residues. Germline V lookup: CDR1 LGHDT, CDR2 YNNKEL (reference sequence). The junction had 11 bases not matched to a gene; V was cut back by 4 bases and J by 4 bases. The CDR3 nucleotides are TGTGCCAGCAGCCTCCCTCAGGGGGCGAGGATCACTGAAGCTTTCTTT. Translation: CASSLPQGARITEAFF.

Many counts were recorded for this clonotype. This chain uses TRBV28 with TRBJ2-7, with 11 bases identical to TRBD2. The CDR3 runs 14 residues. The ends lost 3 bases at V and 3 bases at J; junction bases unmatched: 1. In germline, CDR1 is MDHEN, CDR2 SYDVKM. The DNA of the CDR3 is TGTGCCAGCAGTTTGGGGACTAGCGGCTACGAGCAGTACTTC. Translation: CASSLGTSGYEQYF.

This clonotype has ten or more counts. V gene TRBV5-4 combines with J gene TRBJ2-7; D gene uncertain. The CDR3 is 13 amino acids. V was clipped by 1 base and J by 1 base, with 6 bases between them. Per the germline V gene, CDR1 is SGHNT and CDR2 is YYREEE (reference sequence). The CDR3 region is CASSLPQSYEQYF. The DNA of the CDR3 is TGTGCCAGCAGCTTGCCCCAATCCTACGAGCAGTACTTC.

The rearrangement uses TRBV27 and TRBJ1-4; D uncertain. The length of the CDR3 is 16 residues. Per germline, CDR1 MNHEY and CDR2 SMNVEV (reference sequence). Trimming cost V 5 bases and J 8 bases, with 21 bases left between them. The CDR3 region has the DNA TGTGCCAGCAGTCCATACGACGTCGTTCGGGAAGAAAAACTGTTTTTT. Protein product: CASSPYDVVREEKLFF. Looking up the rest from reference TRBV27 and TRBJ1-4 gives the full variable domain: EAQVTQNPRYLITVTGKKLTVTCSQNMNHEYMSWYRQDPGLGLRQIYYSMNVEVTDKGDVPEGYKVSRKEKRNFPLILESPSPNQTSLYFCASSPYDVVREEKLFFGSGTQLSVL.

This clonotype showed up many times. The chain combines TRBV20-1 with TRBJ2-3; 13 bases align to TRBD2. From germline, CDR1 is DFQATT and CDR2 SNEGSKA (reference sequence). The CDR3 has 14 amino acids. CDR3 nucleotide sequence: TGCAGGACTAGCGGGGGGTTTGACACAGATACGCAGTATTTT. It encodes CRTSGGFDTDTQYF.

This clonotype was seen repeatedly, ten times or more. This chain uses TRBV7-2 with TRBJ2-3; TRBD2 agrees at 11 bases. Germline CDR1 and CDR2: SGHTA and FQGNSA. This CDR3 is 17 amino acids long. After removal of 4 bases from V and 5 bases from J, the junction contained 11 bases not matched to a gene. The CDR3 sequence: CASSSTLAGGPGDTQYF. CDR3 in DNA: TGTGCCAGCAGCTCTACTTTAGCGGGGGGGCCTGGAGATACGCAGTATTTT.

This clonotype was counted at least ten times. The rearrangement joins TRBV6-1 to TRBJ1-2; possibly TRBD1 for D (6 bases). Germline CDR1 MNHNS, CDR2 SASEGT. V was clipped by 5 bases and J by 2 bases, with 15 bases between them. This CDR3 has 15 amino acids. The CDR3 spells CASSRDTLANYGYTF. CDR3 DNA: TGTGCCAGCAGTCGGGACACCTTGGCGAACTATGGCTACACCTTC.

CDR3: CSAGEQVVETQYF. CDR3 nucleotides: TGCAGCGCCGGGGAACAGGTTGTAGAGACCCAGTACTTC. This chain connects TRBV29-1 to TRBJ2-5; D tentatively reads TRBD1 or TRBD2 (5 bases each). The CDR3 is 13 residues long. The V gene's germline CDR1 is SQVTM and CDR2 ANQGSEA. Trimming pared 7 bases from V and 4 bases from J, leaving 16 bases between.

This clonotype was picked up a small number of times. The chain combines TRBV19 with TRBJ2-2, with TRBD1 identical over 9 bases. The germline V gene encodes CDR1 LNHDA and CDR2 SQIVND (reference sequence). The CDR3 runs 14 residues. V was pared by 3 bases and J by 7 bases, with 3 bases of the junction left unmatched. The CDR3 protein is CASSIWGQGGELFF. The CDR3 coding sequence is TGTGCCAGTAGTATTTGGGGACAGGGCGGGGAGCTGTTTTTT. Full variable domain (missing parts from reference TRBV19 and TRBJ2-2): DGGITQSPKYLFRKEGQNVTLSCEQNLNHDAMYWYRQDPGQGLRLIYYSQIVNDFQKGDIAEGYSVSREKKESFPLTVTSAQKNPTAFYLCASSIWGQGGELFFGEGSRLTVL.

This chain joins TRBV4-1 and TRBJ2-7; 7 nucleotides agree with TRBD1. This CDR3 has 17 residues. CDR1 is MGHRA and CDR2 is YSYEKL in the germline V gene. The V and J ends lost 2 bases and 0 bases, in that order; junction bases with no gene match: 10. The CDR3, as DNA: TGCGCCAGCAGCCAAAGACACTACTGGGACAGCTCCTACGAGCAGTACTTC. This translates into CASSQRHYWDSSYEQYF.

The CDR3 loop reads CASSLGLADIETQYF. The CDR3, as DNA: TGTGCCAGCAGCCTAGGACTAGCGGACATAGAGACCCAGTACTTC. V usage is TRBV9 and J usage is TRBJ2-5, with TRBD2 identical over 10 bases. CDR3 length equals 15 residues. Germline lookup yields CDR1 SGDLS and CDR2 YYNGEE. The V gene end was trimmed by 4 bases and the J gene end by 4 bases; junction bases not matched to a gene: 7.

This clonotype was counted ten times or more. V and J are TRBV6-5 and TRBJ2-3; TRBD2 agrees at 7 bases. From germline, CDR1 is MNHEY and CDR2 SVGAGI. This CDR3 is built from 13 residues. After removal of 0 bases from V and 9 bases from J, the junction contained 3 bases not matched to a gene. DNA of the CDR3: TGTGCCAGCAGTTACTCGGCGGGGGAAACGCAGTATTTT. Protein: CASSYSAGETQYF.

Ten or more counts support this clonotype. The rearrangement links TRBV5-1 to TRBJ2-1; no clear D gene. V lost 1 base and J lost 1, with 12 bases in between. In germline, CDR1 is SGHRS, CDR2 YFSETQ. This CDR3 contains 16 residues. The CDR3 DNA reads as TGCGCCAGCAGCTTGTGGTGGGTTGGGTCCTACAATGAGCAGTTCTTC. This translates into CASSLWWVGSYNEQFF.

This clonotype was picked up many times. CDR3 in amino acids: CASSPQDTEAFF. The CDR3 coding sequence is TGTGCCAGCAGCCCACAGGACACTGAAGCTTTCTTT. The chain couples TRBV5-5 to TRBJ1-1, with D maybe TRBD1 (5 bases). This CDR3 has 12 residues. Germline lookup yields CDR1 SGHKS and CDR2 YYEKEE (reference sequence). The V and J ends lost 4 bases and 3 bases respectively, with 7 bases between them.

In this sample, this clonotype turned up many times. The chain recombines TRBV20-1 with TRBJ2-2; unclear D gene. Germline V gene sequence: CDR1 DFQATT, CDR2 SNEGSKA (reference sequence). The CDR3 has 12 amino acids. V lost 1 base to trimming and J lost 4 bases, with 4 bases between them. CDR3 loop: CSARVLTGELFF. The CDR3 bases are TGCAGTGCTAGAGTGCTCACCGGGGAGCTGTTTTTT.

This clonotype showed up many times. The rearrangement joins TRBV7-2 to TRBJ2-5; D perhaps matches TRBD2 (6 bases). CDR1 and CDR2 from the germline V gene are SGHTA and FQGNSA. V lost 5 bases to trimming and J lost 6 bases, with 16 bases between them. The CDR3 is 14 amino acids. The CDR3 DNA reads as TGTGCCAGCAGCCCCGGGGACTTCTTGAAGACCCAGTACTTC. Translation: CASSPGDFLKTQYF.

This clonotype was observed a few times. The chain carries TRBV10-2 and TRBJ1-4; D call uncertain. Deletions cut 6 bases from V and 0 bases from J, with 11 bases between. The CDR3 length is 15 residues. Germline loops: CDR1 WSHSY, CDR2 SAAADI. CDR3 nucleotides: TGCGCCAGCAGCCGAGTGCAGTCAACTAATGAAAAACTGTTTTTT. Translation gives CASSRVQSTNEKLFF.